The text below deals with one TCR beta chain. The sample comes from a study of blood T cell repertoires in COVID-19. Turning to the study itself: The origin of the acute and convalescent COVID-19 samples was the United States, Italy and Spain. T cells, B-cell-depleted T cells, or PBMCs provided the cDNA or gDNA that served as material.

V was clipped by 2 bases and J by 0 bases, with 5 bases between them. CDR3 length: 13 amino acids. In germline, CDR1 is SGDLS, CDR2 YYNGEE. Original handling: By means of reference gene primer amplification, nucleated cell counts were estimated. The table came from immunoSEQ multiplex PCR; TCRdb's copy has only in-frame clones and leaves some out. The D gene and trimming were derived from the DNA, and the V and J assignments and clone size from that table. The repertoire consists of roughly 500,000 clones, with approximately 83% occurring once and the leading ten covering under 4%. The rearrangement joins TRBV9 to TRBJ1-2; the D is unclear. The sample comprised peripheral blood. The sequence was obtained from a human donor in a cohort sampled during active COVID-19. DNA for the CDR3: TGTGCCAGCAGCGTGCAGGCTAACTATGGCTACACCTTC. Translated: CASSVQANYGYTF.